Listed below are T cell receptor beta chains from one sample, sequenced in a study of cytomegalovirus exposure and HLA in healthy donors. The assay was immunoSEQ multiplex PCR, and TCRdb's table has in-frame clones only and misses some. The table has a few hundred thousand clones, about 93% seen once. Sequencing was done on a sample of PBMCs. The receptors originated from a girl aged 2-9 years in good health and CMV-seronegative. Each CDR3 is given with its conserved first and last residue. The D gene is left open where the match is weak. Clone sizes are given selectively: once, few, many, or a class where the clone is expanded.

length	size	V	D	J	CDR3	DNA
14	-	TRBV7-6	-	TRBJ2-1	CASSPPTSNHEQFF	TGTGCCAGCAGCCCACCTACTAGCAACCATGAGCAGTTCTTC
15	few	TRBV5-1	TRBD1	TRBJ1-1	CASSYFSGGGTEAFF	TGCGCCAGCAGCTACTTCTCAGGGGGCGGGACTGAAGCTTTCTTT
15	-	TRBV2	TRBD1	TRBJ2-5	CASSEVSGGSETQYF	TGTGCCAGCAGTGAAGTCTCAGGGGGCTCGGAGACCCAGTACTTC
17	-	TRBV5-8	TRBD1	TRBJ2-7	CASSLGGWQPRGNEQYF	TGTGCCAGCAGCTTGGGTGGGTGGCAGCCCAGGGGGAACGAGCAGTACTTC
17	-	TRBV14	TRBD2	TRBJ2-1	CASSQDPGLGIYNEQFF	TGTGCCAGCAGCCAAGACCCGGGACTAGGGATCTACAATGAGCAGTTCTTC
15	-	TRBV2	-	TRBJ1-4	CASSEYRQGWEKLFF	TGTGCCAGCAGTGAATATCGGCAGGGCTGGGAAAAACTGTTTTTT
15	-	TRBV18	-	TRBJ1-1	CASSQGDRLNTEAFF	TGTGCCAGCTCCCAAGGAGACAGATTGAACACTGAAGCTTTCTTT
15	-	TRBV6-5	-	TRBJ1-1	CASSLSGQLNTEAFF	TGTGCCAGCAGCCTTTCCGGACAGTTAAACACTGAAGCTTTCTTT
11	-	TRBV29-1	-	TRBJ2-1	CSPRVVNEQFF	TGCAGCCCGCGGGTAGTGAATGAGCAGTTCTTC
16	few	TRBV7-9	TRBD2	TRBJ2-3	CASSLGLAGVRDTQYF	TGTGCCAGCAGCCTCGGACTAGCGGGGGTTCGGGATACGCAGTATTTT
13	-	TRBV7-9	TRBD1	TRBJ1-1	CSSSGGEGTEAFF	TGTTCCAGTTCAGGGGGCGAGGGCACTGAAGCTTTCTTT
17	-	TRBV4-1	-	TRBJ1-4	CASSQGWVLGAREKLFF	TGCGCCAGCAGCCAAGGATGGGTCTTAGGGGCGAGGGAAAAACTGTTTTTT
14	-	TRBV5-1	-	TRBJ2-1	CASSLSWGGNEQFF	TGCGCCAGCAGCTTGTCTTGGGGAGGCAATGAGCAGTTCTTC
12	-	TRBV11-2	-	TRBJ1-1	CASSLALGEAFF	TGTGCCAGCAGCTTAGCTCTGGGAGAGGCTTTCTTT
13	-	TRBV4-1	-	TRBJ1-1	CASSNRVGTEAFF	TGTGCCAGCAGCAACAGGGTAGGCACTGAAGCTTTCTTT
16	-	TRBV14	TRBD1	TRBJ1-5	CASSPVGQRSNQPQHF	TGTGCCAGCAGCCCGGTGGGACAGCGGAGCAATCAGCCCCAGCATTTT
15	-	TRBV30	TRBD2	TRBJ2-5	CAWSKGLAGQETQYF	TGTGCCTGGAGTAAGGGACTAGCGGGACAAGAGACCCAGTACTTC
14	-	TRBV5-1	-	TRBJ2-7	CASSLSQGSYEQYF	TGCGCCAGCAGCTTGTCCCAGGGCTCCTACGAGCAGTACTTC
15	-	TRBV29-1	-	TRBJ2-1	CSTGSGGPSYNEQFF	TGCAGCACCGGTTCTGGGGGCCCCTCCTACAATGAGCAGTTCTTC
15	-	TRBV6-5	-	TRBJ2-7	CASSIGTYSPYEQYF	TGTGCCAGCAGTATCGGGACATACTCTCCCTACGAGCAGTACTTC
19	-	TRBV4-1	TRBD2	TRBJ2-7	CASSQEPWLAGGNSYEQYF	TGCGCCAGCAGCCAAGAGCCATGGCTAGCGGGGGGGAACTCCTACGAGCAGTACTTC
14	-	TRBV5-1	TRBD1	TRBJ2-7	CASSLARGLFEQYF	TGCGCCAGCAGCTTGGCTAGGGGGCTTTTCGAGCAGTACTTC
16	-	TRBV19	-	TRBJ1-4	CASNLPGGGIDEKLFF	TGTGCCAGCAACCTCCCCGGGGGGGGCATAGATGAAAAACTGTTTTTT
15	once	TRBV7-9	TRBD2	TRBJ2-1	CASSGRVAGAGEQFF	TGTGCCAGCAGTGGCCGGGTAGCGGGAGCAGGGGAGCAGTTCTTC
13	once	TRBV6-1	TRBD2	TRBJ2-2	CASSLAGTGELFF	TGTGCCAGCAGCCTAGCGGGAACCGGGGAGCTGTTTTTT
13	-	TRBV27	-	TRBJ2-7	CASSPHPSYEQYF	TGTGCCAGCAGTCCACACCCCTCCTACGAGCAGTACTTC
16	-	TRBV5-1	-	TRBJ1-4	CASSFWGPVANEKLFF	TGCGCCAGCAGCTTTTGGGGGCCCGTGGCTAATGAAAAACTGTTTTTT
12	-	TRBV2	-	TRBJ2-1	CASSRSYNEQFF	TGTGCCAGCAGTCGCTCCTACAATGAGCAGTTCTTC
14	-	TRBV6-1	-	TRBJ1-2	CASSETREPYGYTF	TGTGCCAGCAGTGAAACCCGAGAGCCCTATGGCTACACCTTC
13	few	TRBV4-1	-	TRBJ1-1	CASSQAGATEAFF	TGCGCCAGCAGCCAGGCAGGGGCCACTGAAGCTTTCTTT
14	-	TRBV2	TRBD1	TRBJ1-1	CASSAGQGNTEAFF	TGTGCCAGCAGCGCTGGACAGGGTAACACTGAAGCTTTCTTT
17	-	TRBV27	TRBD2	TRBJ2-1	CASSSPFERESFNEQFF	TGTGCCAGCAGTTCCCCCTTTGAGCGGGAGTCGTTCAATGAGCAGTTCTTC
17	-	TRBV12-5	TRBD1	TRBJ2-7	CASGLAGGQGSPYEQYF	TGTGCTAGTGGTTTGGCGGGGGGACAGGGGTCGCCATACGAGCAGTACTTC
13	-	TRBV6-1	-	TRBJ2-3	CASILTVTDTQYF	TGTGCCAGCATCTTGACAGTCACAGATACGCAGTATTTT
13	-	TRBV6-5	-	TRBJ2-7	CASSGQRSGEQYF	TGTGCCAGCAGTGGACAGAGGTCCGGCGAGCAGTACTTC
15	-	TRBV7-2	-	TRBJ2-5	CASSLAGSKQETQYF	TGTGCCAGCAGCTTAGCGGGCAGCAAACAAGAGACCCAGTACTTC
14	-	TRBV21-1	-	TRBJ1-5	CASSKLGCNQPQHF	TGTGCCAGCAGCAAACTCGGTTGCAATCAGCCCCAGCATTTT
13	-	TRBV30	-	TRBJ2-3	CAQGLFVTDTQYF	TGTGCCCAGGGCTTGTTCGTCACAGATACGCAGTATTTT
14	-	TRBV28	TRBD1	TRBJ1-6	CASSLGTGDSPLHF	TGTGCCAGCAGTTTAGGGACAGGGGATTCACCCCTCCACTTT
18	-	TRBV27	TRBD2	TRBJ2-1	CASSLYFGGGLAANEQFF	TGTGCCAGCAGTTTATATTTCGGGGGGGGACTAGCAGCCAATGAGCAGTTCTTC
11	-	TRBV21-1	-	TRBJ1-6	CASIIPAPLHF	TGTGCCAGCATTATCCCGGCACCCCTCCACTTT
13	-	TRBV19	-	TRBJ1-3	CASSRTDGNTIYF	TGTGCCAGTAGCCGGACAGATGGAAACACCATATATTTT
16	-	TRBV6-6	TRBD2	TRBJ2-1	CASVPASGSSSYEQFF	TGTGCCAGTGTCCCGGCTAGCGGGAGTAGTTCGTATGAGCAGTTCTTC
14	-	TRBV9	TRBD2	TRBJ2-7	CASSLGAGTYEQYF	TGTGCCAGCAGCTTAGGAGCGGGGACCTACGAGCAGTACTTC
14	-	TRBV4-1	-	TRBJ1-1	CASSPGGWNTEAFF	TGCGCCAGCAGCCCCGGAGGGTGGAACACTGAAGCTTTCTTT
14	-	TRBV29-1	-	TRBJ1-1	CSVVVEGMNTEAFF	TGCAGCGTTGTGGTTGAGGGTATGAACACTGAAGCTTTCTTT
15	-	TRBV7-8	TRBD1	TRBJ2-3	CASSKPRDSRDTQYF	TGTGCCAGCAGCAAACCTCGGGACAGTAGGGATACGCAGTATTTT
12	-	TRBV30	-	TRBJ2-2	CAWSVLAGELFF	TGTGCCTGGAGTGTACTTGCCGGGGAGCTGTTTTTT
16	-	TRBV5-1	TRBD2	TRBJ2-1	CASSAAGTSGYNEQFF	TGCGCCAGCAGCGCGGCCGGGACTAGCGGCTACAATGAGCAGTTCTTC
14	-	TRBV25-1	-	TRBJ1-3	CASARVGEENTIYF	TGTGCCAGCGCCCGGGTGGGTGAGGAAAACACCATATATTTT